A single sample gave rise to the 12 T cell receptor beta chains below, sequenced in a study of identifying expanded T cells in peripheral blood. Assay used: immunoSEQ multiplex PCR; TCRdb lists only in-frame clones, some missing. The table includes some 130,000 clones, about 86% detected once. Sequencing used blood. Every receptor here comes from a person aged 18 to 75 in good health.

This clone showed up just once. This chain connects TRBV7-3 to TRBJ2-5; D is perhaps TRBD1 (6 bases). Trimming stripped 8 bases from V and 1 base from J, with 17 bases between. This CDR3 has 15 amino acids. Germline V gives CDR1 SGHTA, CDR2 FQGTGA. The CDR3 spells CASGPTGLRQETQYF. For the CDR3, the DNA is TGTGCCAGCGGGCCGACAGGCCTACGCCAAGAGACCCAGTACTTC. Full variable domain (outside the CDR3, taken from reference TRBV7-3 and TRBJ2-5): GAGVSQTPSNKVTEKGKYVELRCDPISGHTALYWYRQSLGQGPEFLIYFQGTGAADDSGLPNDRFFAVRPEGSVSTLKIQRTERGDSAVYLCASGPTGLRQETQYFGPGTRLLVL.

This chain uses TRBV6-5 with TRBJ2-1; 10 bases align to TRBD1. The CDR3 covers 14 residues. Trimming took 5 bases from V and 10 from J; bases not matched to a gene: 8. Germline lookup yields CDR1 MNHEY and CDR2 SVGAGI. CDR3 protein: CASSPGTGVGEQFF. The CDR3 coding sequence is TGTGCCAGCAGTCCGGGGACAGGGGTAGGGGAGCAGTTCTTC.

This chain uses TRBV4-3 with TRBJ1-4; 9 bases fit TRBD1. CDR1 is LGHNA, CDR2 YSLEER, per germline. Trimming removed 0 bases from V and 3 bases from J; junction bases left unmatched: 14. The length of the CDR3 is 20 residues. Here the CDR3 reads CASSQEGPRTGVSANEKLFF. CDR3 DNA: TGCGCCAGCAGCCAAGAAGGACCAAGGACAGGGGTGTCAGCTAATGAAAAACTGTTTTTT.

The chain employs TRBV29-1 and TRBJ2-5; 10 nucleotides align to TRBD2. V dropped 7 bases and J dropped 2; count of bases not matched to a gene: 10. CDR1 SQVTM and CDR2 ANQGSEA come from the germline V gene. The CDR3 is 15 amino acids. The DNA for the CDR3 is TGCAGCGCCGCGCGGACTAGCGGCTTTCAAGAGACCCAGTACTTC. Residues: CSAARTSGFQETQYF.

The sample holds one count of this clone. The V call is TRBV28, the J call TRBJ2-7; D is ambiguous. Trimming took 6 bases from V and 2 from J, leaving 11 bases between them. Germline V gives CDR1 MDHEN, CDR2 SYDVKM. The CDR3 is made up of 13 amino acids. CDR3 region: CASSPHGPYEQYF. The DNA of the CDR3 is TGTGCCAGCAGCCCTCACGGTCCCTACGAGCAGTACTTC.

The chain joins TRBV15 to TRBJ1-1; D gene unclear. This CDR3 contains 13 residues. Looked up from germline, CDR1 is LNHNV and CDR2 is YYDKDF (reference sequence). Trimming cost V 11 bases and J 5 bases, with 18 bases left between them. The CDR3 loop reads CAARISSGTEAFF. CDR3 in DNA: TGTGCCGCAAGGATCTCCTCGGGGACTGAAGCTTTCTTT. Full variable domain (outside the CDR3, taken from reference TRBV15 and TRBJ1-1): DAMVIQNPRYQVTQFGKPVTLSCSQTLNHNVMYWYQQKSSQAPKLLFHYYDKDFNNEADTPDNFQSRRPNTSFCFLDIRSPGLGDTAMYLCAARISSGTEAFFGQGTRLTVV.

This clone showed up just a few times. V usage is TRBV30 and J usage is TRBJ1-1, with D hard to call. Germline CDR1 is GTSNPN and CDR2 is SVGIG (reference sequence). The CDR3 extends over 14 amino acids. V lost 0 bases, J lost 1 base, and 9 bases lay in between. For the CDR3, the DNA is TGTGCCTGGAGTGTATTTGGAGGGAACACTGAAGCTTTCTTT. Translating gives CAWSVFGGNTEAFF. Filled out from reference TRBV30 and TRBJ1-1, the complete variable domain reads SQTIHQWPATLVQPVGSPLSLECTVEGTSNPNLYWYRQAAGRGLQLLFYSVGIGQISSEVPQNLSASRPQDRQFILSSKKLLLSDSGFYLCAWSVFGGNTEAFFGQGTRLTVV.

The CDR3 DNA is TGTGCCAGCAGCTTAGCGGGACCTTGGGAGAATGAGCAGTTCTTC. It yields the protein CASSLAGPWENEQFF. V is TRBV7-6 and J is TRBJ2-1, with D possibly called TRBD1 or TRBD2 (5 bases each). Germline V CDR1 and CDR2: SGHVS, FNYEAQ. V lost 0 bases and J lost 7, with 13 bases in between. The CDR3 loop spans 15 amino acids.

V is TRBV4-1 and J is TRBJ2-6, with 7 bases aligning to TRBD1. Germline V gene data show CDR1 as MGHRA and CDR2 as YSYEKL. The CDR3 is made up of 18 amino acids. V dropped 0 bases and J dropped 0; count of bases not matched to a gene: 5. CDR3 coding DNA: TGCGCCAGCAGCCAAGAGCCGGACAGGCCCTCTGGGGCCAACGTCCTGACTTTC. This sequence encodes CASSQEPDRPSGANVLTF.

The V gene is TRBV5-6, the J gene TRBJ1-4, with D unresolved. V was trimmed by 0 bases and J by 5 bases, leaving 8 bases between them. The CDR3 is made up of 14 amino acids. The germline V gene has CDR1 SGHDT and CDR2 YYEEEE. The CDR3 DNA reads TGTGCCAGCAGCTTGGGGGGTAACAATGAAAAACTGTTTTTT. This codes for CASSLGGNNEKLFF.

This rearrangement joins TRBV9 to TRBJ2-3, with 9 nucleotides matching TRBD1. CDR1 is SGDLS, CDR2 YYNGEE, per germline. The CDR3 runs to 16 residues. Trimming cost V 3 bases and J 0 bases; bases outside gene matches: 5. This chain's CDR3 is CASSATGGLSTDTQYF. The CDR3 coding sequence is TGTGCCAGCAGCGCCACAGGGGGCCTAAGCACAGATACGCAGTATTTT.

V and J are TRBV6-1 and TRBJ2-3; TRBD2 matches at 11 bases. Trimming at V came to 4 bases and at J to 4 bases, leaving 7 bases not matched to a gene. Germline V lookup: CDR1 MNHNS, CDR2 SASEGT. This CDR3 spans 16 amino acids. The CDR3: CASSANSGRGSDTQYF. CDR3 sequence (DNA): TGTGCCAGCAGTGCTAATAGCGGGAGGGGCTCAGATACGCAGTATTTT.